Following are 5 T cell receptor beta chains from one sample sequenced in a study of blood T cell repertoires in COVID-19. TCRdb keeps only in-frame clones here, not all; method: immunoSEQ multiplex PCR. The repertoire consists of 440,000 or so clones, with approximately 90% occurring once and the leading ten covering 1.5% to 1.9%. The specimen sequenced was peripheral blood. The receptor set was obtained from a woman between 40 and 55 years old with COVID-19, enrolled during active disease.

CDR3 in amino acids: CASSVEAGGEGYTF. The CDR3 nucleotides read TGTGCCAGCAGTGTCGAGGCAGGGGGCGAGGGCTACACCTTC. The rearrangement uses TRBV2 and TRBJ1-2; 8 bases line up with TRBD1. V shed 4 bases, J shed 8 bases, and the junction held 9 bases outside the gene matches. The CDR3 runs to 14 residues. The germline V gene has CDR1 SNHLY and CDR2 FYNNEI.

The chain joins TRBV7-9 to TRBJ1-2; the D gene is possibly TRBD1 (6 bases). Per the germline V gene, CDR1 is SEHNR and CDR2 is FQNEAQ (reference sequence). The CDR3 spans 16 residues. The V gene lost 1 base and the J gene lost 0 bases, with 12 bases spanning the gap. CDR3 amino acids: CASSLEGGRANYGYTF. The CDR3 region has the DNA TGTGCCAGCAGCTTAGAGGGGGGGCGAGCTAACTATGGCTACACCTTC.

The V gene is TRBV19, the J gene TRBJ2-1, with TRBD2 matching over 7 bases. CDR3 length: 17 residues. Germline V gene data show CDR1 as LNHDA and CDR2 as SQIVND (reference sequence). V was clipped by 5 bases and J by 9 bases; unmatched bases: 19. Here the CDR3 reads CASSLHSPAGTPGEQFF. The CDR3 nucleotides are TGTGCCAGTAGTTTACACTCACCAGCGGGGACTCCGGGTGAGCAGTTCTTC.

This clone was seen a few times. The CDR3 region is CASSPGLAGGINTGELFF. The DNA of the CDR3 is TGTGCCAGCAGCCCGGGACTAGCGGGGGGCATCAACACCGGGGAGCTGTTTTTT. V and J are TRBV9 and TRBJ2-2, with 15 bases that match TRBD2. Germline CDR1 reads SGDLS; CDR2 reads YYNGEE. J lost 2 bases, V lost 4 bases, and 6 bases had no gene match. This CDR3 contains 18 residues.

The V call is TRBV11-2, the J call TRBJ2-1, with D unclear. This CDR3 comprises 17 residues. CDR1 and CDR2 (germline): SGHAT, FQNNGV. V was clipped by 5 bases and J by 6 bases, with 23 bases between them. The CDR3: CASSPPLTARSLNEQFF. DNA of the CDR3: TGTGCCAGCAGCCCGCCCCTCACAGCCAGGTCCCTCAATGAGCAGTTCTTC.